A single sample gave rise to the 9 T cell receptor beta chains below, sequenced in a study of beta chain features in type 1 diabetes. Expressed TCRB transcripts were sequenced after all isolated RNA was converted to cDNA. The data were produced by immunoSEQ multiplex PCR, yet TCRdb's version contains in-frame clones alone and is incomplete. This sample has 310,000 or so clones, with roughly 8% found just once. Sequencing was carried out using central memory CD4+ T cells from blood. All receptors come from a woman aged 18-29 years in good health.

V gene TRBV9 combines with J gene TRBJ2-7, with 7 bases fitting TRBD2. V lost 4 bases to trimming and J lost 4 bases; unmatched junction nucleotides: 11. The CDR3 contains 15 residues. Germline V gene lookup returns CDR1 SGDLS and CDR2 YYNGEE. CDR3 in DNA: TGTGCCAGCAGCCTGGGGGGGATCCTGGGATACGAGCAGTACTTC. Translation gives CASSLGGILGYEQYF.

This clone was counted only a few times. DNA for the CDR3: TGCAGCGTTGAATATGCGCACGCAGATACGCAGTATTTT. This sequence encodes CSVEYAHADTQYF. This chain connects TRBV29-1 to TRBJ2-3; unclear D gene. Germline V gene lookup returns CDR1 SQVTM and CDR2 ANQGSEA. CDR3 length equals 13 residues. Trimming removed 2 bases at V and 4 bases at J, with 10 bases between.

The V call is TRBV7-9, the J call TRBJ2-7; 7 positions match TRBD1. The CDR3 is 15 residues long. J was trimmed by 5 bases and V by 5 bases; bases with no gene match: 12. Germline CDR1 reads SEHNR; CDR2 reads FQNEAQ (reference sequence). The CDR3 loop reads CASSVRQGGLDEQYF. The CDR3 nucleotides are TGTGCCAGCAGCGTTCGACAGGGCGGATTGGACGAGCAGTACTTC.

This clone showed up many times. The CDR3 region is CASSLIVSGGTYYEQYF. In DNA form, the CDR3 reads TGTGCCAGCAGTCTTATCGTGTCGGGCGGGACCTACTACGAGCAGTACTTC. V usage is TRBV7-2 and J usage is TRBJ2-7, with D perhaps TRBD2 (6 bases). This CDR3 is 17 amino acids long. CDR1 SGHTA and CDR2 FQGNSA come from the germline V gene. The V end was cut by 6 bases, the J end by 3 bases, with 24 bases between.

The chain uses TRBV11-2 and TRBJ2-3; TRBD2 matches at 13 bases. Germline loops: CDR1 SGHAT, CDR2 FQNNGV. This CDR3 comprises 17 residues. V lost 4 bases to trimming and J lost 4 bases; unmatched junction nucleotides: 8. CDR3 in DNA: TGTGCCAGCAGCTCCTTGTTACTAGCGGGAGGGTCAGATACGCAGTATTTT. Protein: CASSSLLLAGGSDTQYF.

This clone has only a few counts. The chain links TRBV29-1 to TRBJ2-5; 12 bases agree with TRBD2. J lost 1 base, V lost 6 bases, and 6 bases had no gene match. Germline values: CDR1 SQVTM, CDR2 ANQGSEA. This CDR3 is 15 amino acids long. CDR3 amino acids: CSVLLAGGPQETQYF. Written as DNA, the CDR3 is TGCAGCGTCCTTCTAGCGGGAGGGCCCCAAGAGACCCAGTACTTC.

Details on this clone: Other DNA sequences in the same sample also yield this CDR3. The chain joins TRBV7-2 to TRBJ2-5, with 9 positions matching TRBD2. CDR1 and CDR2 (germline): SGHTA, FQGNSA. The V segment lost 4 bases and the J segment 4 bases; nucleotides outside the gene matches: 7. The CDR3 is made up of 15 amino acids. Here the CDR3 DNA reads TGTGCCAGCAGCTCGAGTAGCGGGAGAGGAGAGACCCAGTACTTC. It is translated as CASSSSSGRGETQYF.

In its sample, this clone was seen a few times. The V call is TRBV7-6, the J call TRBJ1-6; D unclear. Germline V gives CDR1 SGHVS, CDR2 FNYEAQ. CDR3 length equals 14 residues. The V and J ends lost 5 bases and 10 bases respectively, with 15 bases between them. The CDR3 reads CASSQEASGSPLHF. CDR3 nucleotides: TGTGCCAGCAGCCAAGAGGCCTCGGGATCACCCCTCCACTTT. Combining the CDR3 with reference TRBV7-6 and TRBJ1-6 gives the whole variable domain GAGVSQSPRYKVTKRGQDVALRCDPISGHVSLYWYRQALGQGPEFLTYFNYEAQQDKSGLPNDRFSAERPEGSISTLTIQRTEQRDSAMYRCASSQEASGSPLHFGNGTRLTVT.

V is TRBV5-1 and J is TRBJ2-6; the D call may be TRBD1 or TRBD2 (5 bases each). CDR1 and CDR2 from the germline V gene are SGHRS and YFSETQ. V was trimmed by 5 bases and J by 4 bases, leaving 16 bases between them. The CDR3 length is 16 residues. Here the CDR3 DNA reads TGCGCCAGCAGTTACGTTGGGGGACCCGGGGCCAACGTCCTGACTTTC. This codes for CASSYVGGPGANVLTF.